This entry lists 6 T cell receptor beta chains sequenced from one sample in a study of cytomegalovirus exposure and HLA in healthy donors. The primer mix had 60 Vbeta and 13 Jbeta primers. Sequencing used immunoSEQ multiplex PCR; TCRdb keeps in-frame clones, though not all of them. The sample has roughly 110,000 clones, around 74% seen once; the top ten hold 14%. Specimen: PBMCs. The receptors were gathered from a woman aged 40 to 50 in good health and CMV-seropositive.

The J gene is TRBJ1-2, the V gene TRBV15, with D possibly matching TRBD1 (6 bases). V was trimmed by 5 bases and J by 2 bases, leaving 9 bases between them. This CDR3 spans 13 amino acids. Germline-derived CDR1 and CDR2 are LNHNV and YYDKDF (reference sequence). In DNA form, the CDR3 reads TGTGCCACCAGCCCTGACAGGAACTATGGCTACACCTTC. This encodes CATSPDRNYGYTF.

This chain joins TRBV7-2 and TRBJ1-1; tentative D call: TRBD1 (6 bases). The CDR3 contains 14 residues. V was clipped by 5 bases and J by 5 bases, with 15 bases between them. Per the germline V gene, CDR1 is SGHTA and CDR2 is FQGNSA. The CDR3 is CASSPLQGYTEAFF. Written as DNA, the CDR3 is TGTGCCAGCAGCCCCCTGCAGGGGTATACTGAAGCTTTCTTT.

V usage is TRBV5-4 and J usage is TRBJ2-5; perhaps TRBD2 as D (6 bases). CDR3 length: 16 amino acids. Germline CDR1 SGHNT, CDR2 YYREEE (reference sequence). Trimming shortened V by 4 bases and J by 5 bases, and 21 bases separated the two germline ends. The CDR3 region is CASSLNIGGTRETQYF. The CDR3 DNA follows: TGTGCCAGCAGCCTTAACATCGGCGGGACTCGGGAGACCCAGTACTTC.

The chain employs TRBV6-1 and TRBJ2-7, with 7 bases matching TRBD1. Germline CDR1 is MNHNS and CDR2 is SASEGT. The CDR3 has 15 residues. V lost 5 bases and J lost 4; bases outside the gene matches: 11. The CDR3 nucleotides are TGTGCCAGCAGTATCCACAGGGGCCCGGAATACGAGCAGTACTTC. Encoded protein: CASSIHRGPEYEQYF.

The chain combines TRBV30 with TRBJ1-2; the match to TRBD1 covers 8 bases. Germline CDR1 is GTSNPN and CDR2 is SVGIG (reference sequence). The CDR3 is made up of 12 amino acids. Losses at the gene ends were 0 bases for V and 13 bases for J; bases not matched to a gene: 7. In nucleotides, the CDR3 is TGTGCCTGGAGTGTACCAGGGGGCGCCTTCACCTTC. Its protein product is CAWSVPGGAFTF.

This clone was observed once. The J gene is TRBJ1-3, the V gene TRBV30, with D hard to call. This CDR3 contains 11 residues. Trimming took off 5 bases at V and 4 bases at J, with 6 bases between the two ends. The V gene's germline CDR1 is GTSNPN and CDR2 SVGIG (reference sequence). The CDR3: CAWYSGNTIYF. The CDR3 DNA reads TGTGCCTGGTACTCCGGAAACACCATATATTTT.